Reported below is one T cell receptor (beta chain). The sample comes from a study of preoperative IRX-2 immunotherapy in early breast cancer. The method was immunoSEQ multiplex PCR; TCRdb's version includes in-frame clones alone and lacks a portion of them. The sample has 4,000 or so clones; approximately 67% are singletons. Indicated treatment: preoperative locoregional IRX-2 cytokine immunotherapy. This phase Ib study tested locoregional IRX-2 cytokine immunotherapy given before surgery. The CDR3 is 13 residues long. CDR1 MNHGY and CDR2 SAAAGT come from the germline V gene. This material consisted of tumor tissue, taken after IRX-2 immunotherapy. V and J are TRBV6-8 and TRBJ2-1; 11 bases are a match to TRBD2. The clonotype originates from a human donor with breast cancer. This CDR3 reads CVIREASGGKWFF. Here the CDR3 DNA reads TGTGTCATACGTGAGGCTAGCGGGGGGAAGTGGTTCTTC.